The TCR beta chain described here comes from a study of OX40 agonist ivuxolimab in advanced cancers. Study-wide context: Each patient was given ivuxolimab into a vein every 2 weeks, at 0.01 to 10 mg/kg. Hepatocellular carcinoma, melanoma, renal cell or head and neck cancer affected the dose-escalation patients. Study observations and caveats: There was clonal expansion of CD4+ and CD8+ blood T cells by week 6 at 0.1 to 3.0 mg/kg.

Worth noting for this clone: As yet, its antigen is unknown.

Trimming stripped 1 base from V and 7 bases from J, with 23 bases between. This CDR3 region has 17 residues. Looked up from germline, CDR1 is LGHNA and CDR2 is YNFKEQ. TCRdb keeps only in-frame clones here, not all; method: immunoSEQ multiplex PCR. The sample includes tens of thousands of clones, around 83% of them seen just once. Patients were ruled out by autoimmune disease history or systemic immunosuppression. The V and J genes are TRBV4-2 and TRBJ2-7; D is possibly TRBD1 (6 bases). The receptor was derived from an adult with an advanced solid tumor such as melanoma, head and neck, liver or kidney cancer. The specimen comprised CD4+ or CD8+ T cells sorted from blood, sampled in a trial of the OX40 agonist ivuxolimab. The CDR3, as DNA: TGTGCCAGCAGCCAAGGTCCCGGGACACAACTCTCCTGGGAGCAGTACTTC. Translation: CASSQGPGTQLSWEQYF.